This TCR beta chain was profiled in a study of CD8 T cells in Susac syndrome. Study results and caveats: Susac-specific public clones numbered around 15 in total CD8+ repertoires (and 5 or 6 in CD8+ TEMRA repertoires).

Remarks on this clonotype: Its specificity is unknown.

In germline, CDR1 is LNHDA, CDR2 SQIVND (reference sequence). The CDR3 extends over 13 amino acids. Trimming removed 8 bases from V and 4 bases from J; junction bases left unmatched: 5. While CD8+ and CD4+ T cells were isolated negatively, TEMRA cells were enriched by FACS. A quantity of roughly 0.5 to 1 ug RNA underwent reverse transcription using random hexamers. The method of amplification for TCR beta CDR3 was immunoSEQ multiplex PCR, covering 54 Vbeta and 13 Jbeta. TCRdb used MiXCR to reprocess the immunoSEQ multiplex PCR reads, holding one entry per CDR3 protein. The table has 120,000 or so distinct CDR3 sequences, about 94% seen once.

Source material: CD8+ T cells from PBMCs. The TCR originated in a human donor with Susac syndrome. J is TRBJ2-7 and V is TRBV19, with 10 bases matching TRBD1. The CDR3 DNA reads TGTGCCAGTGGACAGGGGGTTCGGTACGAGCAGTACTTC. Translation: CASGQGVRYEQYF.